This TCR beta chain was profiled in a study of cytomegalovirus exposure and HLA in healthy donors. Notes on the study in general: The study recorded 164 TCR beta chains that were cytomegalovirus-associated. A few of the chains that were CMV-associated were confirmed in vitro to be specific for CMV antigens.

With respect to this clone: Antigen specificity is unknown.

Here immunoSEQ multiplex PCR was the method, and the copy in TCRdb shows in-frame clones only, minus some. The sample contains 300,000 to 350,000 clones, roughly 88% of which appear only once. The donors formed part of the 120-subject validation cohort, distinct from the roughly 620-subject first cohort. Trimming removed 5 bases from V and 0 bases from J, with 13 bases in between. This CDR3 is built from 16 residues. The germline V gene encodes CDR1 SEHNR and CDR2 FQNEAQ (reference sequence). V usage is TRBV7-9 and J usage is TRBJ1-4; D might be TRBD1 (5 bases). Sequenced: PBMCs. This TCR was recovered from a man in his thirties or forties in good health and CMV-seronegative. In DNA form, the CDR3 reads TGTGCCAGCAGCCTCCCGACAGTTGCAACTAATGAAAAACTGTTTTTT. It is translated as CASSLPTVATNEKLFF.